The present TCR beta chain was sequenced within a study of long-term antiretroviral therapy in people with HIV. V was clipped by 1 base and J by 7 bases, with 23 bases between them. The CDR3 totals 17 residues. CDR1 and CDR2 (germline): MGHRA, YSYEKL. Sequencing relied on immunoSEQ assay v3.0, run at survey level. The repertoire was sequenced with immunoSEQ multiplex PCR; TCRdb's copy has only in-frame clones and lacks some. The table records 15,000 to 20,000 clones, 79% of them present only once. This clone turned up a few times. Its specificity is unknown. Study-wide results and caveats: There were no data on ART adherence, viral resistance or therapy changes, a gap that limits inferences about post-ART repertoire changes. Blood was collected between the mid-2000s and the late 2010s, possibly under older ART regimens.

This sequence joins TRBV4-1 and TRBJ2-7, with D hard to call. The receptor's source is a woman aged 35 to 49 with HIV. This sample comprised unsorted PBMCs, obtained 2.3 years after starting antiretroviral therapy. CDR3 residues: CASSQVWQVDDPWEQYF. The CDR3 DNA sequence: TGCGCCAGCAGCCAAGTATGGCAAGTTGATGACCCTTGGGAGCAGTACTTC.